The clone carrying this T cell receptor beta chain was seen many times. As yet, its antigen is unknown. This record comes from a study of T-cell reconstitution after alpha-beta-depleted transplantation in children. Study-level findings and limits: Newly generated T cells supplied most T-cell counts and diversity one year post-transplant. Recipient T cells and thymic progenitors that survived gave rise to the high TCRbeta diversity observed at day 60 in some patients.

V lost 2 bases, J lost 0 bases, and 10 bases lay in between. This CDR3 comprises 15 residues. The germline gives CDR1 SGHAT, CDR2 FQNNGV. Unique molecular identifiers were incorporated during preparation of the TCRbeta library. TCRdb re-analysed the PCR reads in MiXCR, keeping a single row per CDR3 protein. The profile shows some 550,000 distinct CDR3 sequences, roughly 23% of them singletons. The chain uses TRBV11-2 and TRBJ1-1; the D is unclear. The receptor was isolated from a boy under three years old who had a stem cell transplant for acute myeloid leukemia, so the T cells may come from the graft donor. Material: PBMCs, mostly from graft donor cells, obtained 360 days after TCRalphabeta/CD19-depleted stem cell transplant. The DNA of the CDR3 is TGTGCCAGCAGCTTATGGCATTCGGTGAACACTGAAGCTTTCTTT. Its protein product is CASSLWHSVNTEAFF.